This T cell receptor beta chain was found in a study of T-cell memory formation after mild COVID-19. The germline V gene has CDR1 KGHDR and CDR2 SFDVKD. The trim removed 1 base at V and 4 bases at J, leaving 2 bases unmatched. The CDR3 sequence is 14 residues long. Using its own MiXCR run on the 5' RACE reads, TCRdb lists one record per CDR3 protein. This table has around 370,000 distinct CDR3 sequences, approximately 21% appearing once. V gene TRBV24-1 combines with J gene TRBJ1-2; 7 bases are a match to TRBD1. The sequence derives from an adult woman who had mild COVID-19 (a few samples of this study predate the infection). Cell type and time point are not known. Source material: PBMCs or a T cell subset sorted from them (not recorded which). The CDR3 sequence is CATSDFRDSYGYTF. CDR3 DNA: TGTGCCACCAGTGATTTCCGGGACAGCTATGGCTACACCTTC.